This T cell receptor beta chain was identified in a study of T-cell memory formation after mild COVID-19. Between the trimmed V and J ends, which lost 5 bases and 0 bases, there was a span of 11 bases. The germline V gene has CDR1 SNHLY and CDR2 FYNNEI. This CDR3 region has 15 residues. Study observations and caveats: Shrinking CD4+ clones resided mostly in CM and EM, and CD8+ ones in EMRA.

In this sample, this clonotype turned up a few times. The antigen remains unidentified. MiXCR, run by TCRdb on the 5' RACE reads, gives a single entry per CDR3 protein. The table has over 120,000 distinct CDR3 sequences, approximately 26% seen once. The sequence was collected from an adult woman who had mild COVID-19 (a few samples of this study predate the infection). Cell type and time point are not known. Sequencing input: PBMCs or a T cell subset sorted from them (not recorded which). The rearrangement uses TRBV2 and TRBJ1-3; maybe TRBD1 (5 bases). CDR3: CASSLDRLSGNTIYF. The CDR3 DNA sequence: TGTGCCAGCAGTCTTGACAGACTCTCTGGAAACACCATATATTTT.